The rows below give T cell receptor beta chains drawn from one sample of a study of blood T cell repertoires in COVID-19. The repertoire was sequenced with immunoSEQ multiplex PCR; TCRdb's copy has only in-frame clones and lacks some. The data contain some 240,000 clones, 84% of them singletons. Material: peripheral blood. The source of these receptors is a woman between 40 and 55 years old who had recovered from COVID-19. The CDR3 runs from the conserved cysteine through the conserved F or W. D genes are given only for firm matches. Part of the rows lack a size; the others show once, few, many or a class for expanded clones.

DNA	CDR3	length	size	D	V	J
TGTGCCAGCTCACCAGAGGTAAGCTCCTACGAGCAGTACTTC	CASSPEVSSYEQYF	14	.	.	TRBV18	TRBJ2-7
TGTGCCAGCAGTTACGCGGACAGGGAAACCGGGGAGCTGTTTTTT	CASSYADRETGELFF	15	many	TRBD1	TRBV6-2/TRBV6-3	TRBJ2-2
TGCGCCAGCAGCTCGGGACTCTCGGAGGTAGATACGCAGTATTTT	CASSSGLSEVDTQYF	15	.	.	TRBV5-1	TRBJ2-3
TGTGCCAGTAGTATGGGTAGCGGGGACGGGCAGTACTTC	CASSMGSGDGQYF	13	.	TRBD2	TRBV19	TRBJ2-7
TGTGCCAGTAGTATCTTGACCGGGGAGCTGTTTTTT	CASSILTGELFF	12	many	.	TRBV19	TRBJ2-2
TGTGCCAGCAGCCACTATGAATCGAGCGGGGTTAGCACAGATACGCAGTATTTT	CASSHYESSGVSTDTQYF	18	.	TRBD2	TRBV7-8	TRBJ2-3
TGTGCCAGCTCACCCCCGACCCGGGACACTGAAGCTTTCTTT	CASSPPTRDTEAFF	14	.	.	TRBV18	TRBJ1-1
TGTGCCAGTAGGGATGGACAGGGCCTCAACACTGAAGCTTTCTTT	CASRDGQGLNTEAFF	15	.	TRBD1	TRBV19	TRBJ1-1
TGTGCCAGCAGCGTAGGGGGGCCCGCCTCCTACGAGCAGTACTTC	CASSVGGPASYEQYF	15	many	.	TRBV9	TRBJ2-7
TGTGCCAGCAGTTCGTTACAGGGGCGGAACACTGAAGCTTTCTTT	CASSSLQGRNTEAFF	15	.	TRBD1	TRBV27	TRBJ1-1
TGCAGCGTTGAAGGGGTGGTCGGGGGGTCAGAGACCCAGTACTTC	CSVEGVVGGSETQYF	15	.	TRBD2	TRBV29-1	TRBJ2-5
TGTGCCAGCAGCTTGATACAGGGGATAACCTACGAGCAGTACTTC	CASSLIQGITYEQYF	15	many	TRBD1	TRBV11-2	TRBJ2-7
TGTGCCAGCAGCCCGGACAGCAGCTATGGCTACACCTTC	CASSPDSSYGYTF	13	.	.	TRBV5-5	TRBJ1-2
TGCGCCAGCAGCAAGTCGTCCCAGGGGGAGACCCAGTACTTC	CASSKSSQGETQYF	14	.	.	TRBV5-1	TRBJ2-5
TGCGCCAGCAGCTGGGGGACAGGGCAAGAGACCCAGTACTTC	CASSWGTGQETQYF	14	.	TRBD1	TRBV5-1	TRBJ2-5
TGTGCCAGCTCAACTTCCCTCAGGGAAAACACTGAAGCTTTCTTT	CASSTSLRENTEAFF	15	.	.	TRBV18	TRBJ1-1
TGTGCCAGCAGTTTGACTAGCGGGGGGCCCAAAACCTACAATGAGCAGTTCTTC	CASSLTSGGPKTYNEQFF	18	once	TRBD2	TRBV6-2/TRBV6-3	TRBJ2-1
TGTGCCAGCAGGGTACAGGGGGGAATCACTGAAGCTTTCTTT	CASRVQGGITEAFF	14	once	TRBD1	TRBV6-5	TRBJ1-1
TGTGCCAGCAGCTTATTGACAGGGTCCTACGAGCAGTACTTC	CASSLLTGSYEQYF	14	.	TRBD1	TRBV7-2	TRBJ2-7
TGTGCCAGCAGACTAGCGGGGGACAATGAGCAGTTCTTC	CASRLAGDNEQFF	13	.	TRBD2	TRBV12-3/TRBV12-4	TRBJ2-1
TGCAGTGCCGGGATAATCGCTGAAGCTTTCTTT	CSAGIIAEAFF	11	.	.	TRBV20-1	TRBJ1-1
TGTGCCTGGAGTCACGGGGGAGACGTCTACGAGCAGTACTTC	CAWSHGGDVYEQYF	14	.	.	TRBV30	TRBJ2-7
TGTGCCAGCAGTTTATCCCCAATGCGACAGGGGGCGAGGTTGGGGAGCAATCAGCCCCAGCATTTT	CASSLSPMRQGARLGSNQPQHF	22	.	TRBD1	TRBV28	TRBJ1-5
TGTGCCAGCAGCCAAGGCCTAGCGGGGGGGCAGCAGTTCTTC	CASSQGLAGGQQFF	14	.	TRBD2	TRBV3-1/TRBV3-2	TRBJ2-1
TGTGCCAGCAGTGGACAGGGGTGGGGGAGGGATACGCAGTATTTT	CASSGQGWGRDTQYF	15	.	TRBD1	TRBV27	TRBJ2-3
TGTGCCAGCAGTTACTTGCCTAGAGAATACAATGAGCAGTTCTTC	CASSYLPREYNEQFF	15	.	.	TRBV6-2/TRBV6-3	TRBJ2-1
TGTGCCAGCAGGGGGACAGGGAGAAACACCATATATTTT	CASRGTGRNTIYF	13	once	TRBD1	TRBV6-6	TRBJ1-3
TGTGCCAGCAGCGTTGGCACGAACACTGAAGCTTTCTTT	CASSVGTNTEAFF	13	few	.	TRBV9	TRBJ1-1
TGTGCCAGCTCCGGGGACTATGGCTACACCTTC	CASSGDYGYTF	11	.	.	TRBV25-1	TRBJ1-2
TGTGCCAGCAGCTTATTCGGGACACTGGAGGGCTACACCTTC	CASSLFGTLEGYTF	14	.	.	TRBV7-2	TRBJ1-2
TGTGCCAGCAGCCCGAACTCAAACACCGGGGAGCTGTTTTTT	CASSPNSNTGELFF	14	.	.	TRBV9	TRBJ2-2
TGTGCCAGCCTTCGCAGCGGCGGGTTTCATGAAAAACTGTTTTTT	CASLRSGGFHEKLFF	15	.	.	TRBV2	TRBJ1-4
TGTGCCAGCAGTCGTCTAGCGGTTCGTGAGCAGTTCTTC	CASSRLAVREQFF	13	.	TRBD2	TRBV2	TRBJ2-1
TGTGCCAGCAGCTCGGGGGGAGACTACGAGCAGTACTTC	CASSSGGDYEQYF	13	.	TRBD2	TRBV6-7	TRBJ2-7
TGTGCCAGCGCCCGGGACAGACAAGAGACCCAGTACTTC	CASARDRQETQYF	13	.	TRBD1	TRBV2	TRBJ2-5
TGTGCCAGCAGCCAAGATTCTCGGACAGTTAATGAAAAACTGTTTTTT	CASSQDSRTVNEKLFF	16	.	.	TRBV4-2	TRBJ1-4
TGCAGCGTTGCTTTCCCCGGGAACACCATATATTTT	CSVAFPGNTIYF	12	.	.	TRBV29-1	TRBJ1-3
TGTGCCAGCAGACAGGGCATAAATCAGCCCCAGCATTTT	CASRQGINQPQHF	13	.	.	TRBV28	TRBJ1-5
TGCAGTGCTAGTCCGGGACAGGGGTATTCCTATGGCTACACCTTC	CSASPGQGYSYGYTF	15	.	TRBD1	TRBV20-1	TRBJ1-2
TGTGCCAGCAGCCCCGAGGAGACCCAGTACTTC	CASSPEETQYF	11	.	.	TRBV12-3/TRBV12-4	TRBJ2-5
TGTGCCAGCAGTACCGACAGGGGCGCGGATTCACCCCTCCACTTT	CASSTDRGADSPLHF	15	.	TRBD1	TRBV28	TRBJ1-6
TGTGCCAGCAGCAGACAGGGGGAACAGCCCCAGCATTTT	CASSRQGEQPQHF	13	.	TRBD1	TRBV12-3/TRBV12-4	TRBJ1-5
TGTGCCAGCAGCTTGGCCTTAGCAAACACCGGGGAGCTGTTTTTT	CASSLALANTGELFF	15	.	.	TRBV5-4	TRBJ2-2
TGTGCCAGCAGTTATTTCACAGCTCAAGAGACCCAGTACTTC	CASSYFTAQETQYF	14	.	.	TRBV6-2/TRBV6-3	TRBJ2-5
TGTGCCAGCAGTTACTCGAGGGGGACAGGGAATGGCGAGCAGTACTTC	CASSYSRGTGNGEQYF	16	.	TRBD1	TRBV6-5	TRBJ2-7
TGTGCCAGCAGCCGGTCTCACAGGGACGGAGGAAACACCATATATTTT	CASSRSHRDGGNTIYF	16	.	.	TRBV9	TRBJ1-3
TGTGCCAGCAGTTTACTCGCCGGGACAGGGGGGAGGGGGCACACAGATACGCAGTATTTT	CASSLLAGTGGRGHTDTQYF	20	.	TRBD1	TRBV27	TRBJ2-3
TGCAGCATGGGACTAGCGGGGGGGCCGTGGGAGACCCAGTACTTC	CSMGLAGGPWETQYF	15	.	TRBD2	TRBV29-1	TRBJ2-5
TGTGCCAGTAGTATTTCCGGGACAGGGGCGTCCTATGGCTACACCTTC	CASSISGTGASYGYTF	16	.	TRBD1	TRBV19	TRBJ1-2
TGCGCCAGCAGCTTGGATCCAGGAGAGACCCAGTACTTC	CASSLDPGETQYF	13	.	.	TRBV5-1	TRBJ2-5
TGTGCCAGCAGTTTATATGTGGGGCTGAACACTGAAGCTTTCTTT	CASSLYVGLNTEAFF	15	.	.	TRBV28	TRBJ1-1
TGTGCCAGCAGACGGACAGGCCTAGAAGCTTTCTTT	CASRRTGLEAFF	12	.	TRBD1	TRBV7-2	TRBJ1-1
TGTGCCAGCAGCTTCCAAGCGAGCACAGATACGCAGTATTTT	CASSFQASTDTQYF	14	.	.	TRBV7-2	TRBJ2-3
TGTGCCAGCAGGCGCCTTAATGAAAAACTGTTTTTT	CASRRLNEKLFF	12	.	.	TRBV12-3/TRBV12-4	TRBJ1-4
TGTGCCTGGAGTTCGGACAGGGGCTACGAGCAGTACTTC	CAWSSDRGYEQYF	13	.	TRBD1	TRBV30	TRBJ2-7
TGTGCCAGCAGCCGCAGGGGCGCCTTCACAGATACGCAGTATTTT	CASSRRGAFTDTQYF	15	.	.	TRBV11-2	TRBJ2-3